A selection of T cell receptor beta chains follows, all from one sample in a study of cytomegalovirus exposure and HLA in healthy donors. TCRdb keeps only in-frame clones here, not all; method: immunoSEQ multiplex PCR. The repertoire includes under 150,000 clones, 75% to 85% of them detected once, and 5.5% to 7.5% sits in the top ten. The specimen was PBMCs. The receptors come from a woman aged 40-49 years in good health and CMV-seropositive. CDR3s include the opening cysteine and the closing phenylalanine or tryptophan. D genes are given only for firm matches. Not all rows give a size; the values are once, few, many and, for expanded clones, a class.

v_call	j_call	clone_size	d_call	cdr3_aa	cdr3_nt
TRBV7-2	TRBJ2-7	.	.	CASGAASLRKQYF	TGTGCCAGCGGAGCGGCCTCCTTGAGGAAGCAGTACTTC
TRBV13	TRBJ1-1	.	TRBD1	CASLPTGTTGEAFF	TGTGCCAGTCTACCGACAGGGACGACAGGTGAAGCTTTCTTT
TRBV28	TRBJ2-7	.	.	CASSSGGLERVNEQYF	TGTGCCAGCAGTTCTGGGGGGTTAGAAAGGGTCAACGAGCAGTACTTC
TRBV9	TRBJ1-1	.	.	CASSASQGVTEAFF	TGTGCCAGCAGCGCCTCACAGGGAGTGACTGAAGCTTTCTTT
TRBV18	TRBJ1-2	.	.	CASSPSGLNYGYTF	TGTGCCAGCTCACCCTCAGGGTTAAACTATGGCTACACCTTC
TRBV27	TRBJ2-6	.	TRBD1	CASSPHIFDRDSGANVLTF	TGTGCCAGCAGTCCGCACATATTCGACAGGGACTCTGGGGCCAACGTCCTGACTTTC
TRBV10-2	TRBJ2-5	.	TRBD2	CATTLAGGETQYF	TGCGCCACCACTCTAGCGGGGGGAGAGACCCAGTACTTC
TRBV4-1	TRBJ1-2	once	TRBD1	CASSQTGTGDYGYTF	TGCGCCAGCAGCCAGACCGGGACAGGGGACTATGGCTACACCTTC
TRBV11-3	TRBJ2-1	.	.	CASSLGPSVNEQFF	TGTGCCAGCAGCTTAGGACCTAGTGTCAATGAGCAGTTCTTC
TRBV5-6	TRBJ2-2	.	.	CASSLALQSTGELFF	TGTGCCAGCAGCTTGGCCTTACAAAGCACCGGGGAGCTGTTTTTT
TRBV7-4	TRBJ1-1	.	TRBD1	CASNTSGQVTEAFF	TGTGCCAGCAACACATCTGGACAGGTGACTGAAGCTTTCTTT
TRBV10-3	TRBJ2-2	few	TRBD1	CAISDSGGTGELFF	TGTGCCATCAGTGACTCAGGGGGCACCGGGGAGCTGTTTTTT
TRBV6-6	TRBJ1-5	.	.	CASSPSQPQHF	TGTGCCAGCAGCCCGTCTCAGCCCCAGCATTTT
TRBV5-5	TRBJ2-7	.	TRBD1	CASSTTPGGQERGYF	TGTGCCAGCAGTACCACTCCCGGCGGACAGGAACGAGGGTACTTC
TRBV7-3	TRBJ2-2	.	.	CASSLLSGELFF	TGTGCCAGCAGCTTACTCAGTGGGGAGCTGTTTTTT
TRBV5-6	TRBJ1-1	.	TRBD1	CASSSETGKMEATEAFF	TGTGCCAGCAGCTCCGAGACAGGGAAGATGGAAGCCACTGAAGCTTTCTTT
TRBV30	TRBJ1-2	.	TRBD1	CAGARDSYYGYTF	TGTGCCGGTGCCCGGGACAGCTACTATGGCTACACCTTC
TRBV7-3	TRBJ2-6	once	TRBD2	CASSLRAGGSSGANVLTF	TGTGCCAGCAGCTTAAGGGCCGGGGGGAGCTCTGGGGCCAACGTCCTGACTTTC
TRBV2	TRBJ1-5	.	.	CASRAEGSQPQHF	TGTGCCAGCAGGGCCGAGGGTAGTCAGCCCCAGCATTTT
TRBV7-7	TRBJ2-2	.	.	CGAGRDTGELFF	TGTGGGGCGGGTCGGGACACCGGGGAGCTGTTTTTT
TRBV7-6	TRBJ2-1	.	TRBD2	CASSLGTSGANEQFF	TGTGCCAGCAGCTTGGGGACTAGCGGGGCTAATGAGCAGTTCTTC
TRBV2	TRBJ2-1	few	.	CASRYRGAGDNEQFF	TGTGCCAGCAGGTACCGGGGGGCCGGGGACAATGAGCAGTTCTTC
TRBV4-3	TRBJ2-7	.	TRBD2	CASSQQHLGLAHRYEQYF	TGCGCCAGCAGCCAACAGCACCTCGGACTAGCGCATAGATACGAGCAGTACTTC
TRBV7-9	TRBJ1-2	.	.	CASSLLFRGSNYGYTF	TGTGCCAGCAGCTTATTGTTCAGGGGATCGAACTATGGCTACACCTTC
TRBV10-1	TRBJ2-3	.	TRBD2	CASSERAGGPSTQYF	TGCGCCAGCAGTGAACGAGCGGGGGGGCCCAGTACGCAGTATTTT
TRBV19	TRBJ1-5	.	.	CASSPGLDQPQHF	TGTGCCAGTAGCCCTGGACTTGATCAGCCCCAGCATTTT
TRBV6-1	TRBJ1-2	few	TRBD1	CASSETGERYYGYTF	TGTGCCAGCAGTGAAACAGGGGAAAGGTACTATGGCTACACCTTC
TRBV2	TRBJ1-6	.	TRBD1	CASSMGTGSSPLHF	TGTGCCAGCAGCATGGGGACAGGGAGTTCACCCCTCCACTTT
TRBV5-5	TRBJ1-2	.	.	CASSLDVGQNYGYTF	TGTGCCAGCAGCTTGGATGTAGGACAGAACTATGGCTACACCTTC
TRBV5-1	TRBJ2-1	.	TRBD2	CASSLGGLAGAYNEQFF	TGCGCCAGCAGCTTGGGGGGACTAGCGGGAGCTTACAATGAGCAGTTCTTC
TRBV27	TRBJ2-6	.	TRBD1	CASSRGQASYSGANVLTF	TGTGCCAGCAGTCGCGGACAGGCTTCCTACTCTGGGGCCAACGTCCTGACTTTC
TRBV30	TRBJ2-7	once	TRBD2	CAWSVERGGPSLREQYF	TGTGCCTGGAGTGTGGAGCGGGGGGGCCCCTCTCTTCGCGAGCAGTACTTC
TRBV29-1	TRBJ1-5	.	.	CSVGGPKQPQHF	TGCAGCGTTGGGGGGCCCAAGCAGCCCCAGCATTTT
TRBV6-6	TRBJ1-2	few	.	CASSFGQPANYGYTF	TGTGCCAGCAGCTTCGGACAGCCAGCTAACTATGGCTACACCTTC
TRBV29-1	TRBJ1-5	.	.	CSVLDSYSNQPQHF	TGCAGCGTTCTCGACAGTTATAGCAATCAGCCCCAGCATTTT
TRBV2	TRBJ2-7	.	.	CASSEWARWEQYF	TGTGCCAGCAGTGAATGGGCCAGGTGGGAGCAGTACTTC
TRBV7-3	TRBJ2-5	.	TRBD2	CASSLRVSGSQETQYF	TGTGCCAGCAGCTTAAGGGTTAGCGGGAGCCAAGAGACCCAGTACTTC
TRBV6-1	TRBJ1-4	.	TRBD1	CASSADRASEKLFF	TGTGCCAGCAGTGCGGACAGGGCTTCTGAAAAACTGTTTTTT
TRBV6-8	TRBJ2-5	once	TRBD1	CASRDRDQETQYF	TGTGCCAGCAGGGACAGGGACCAAGAGACCCAGTACTTC
TRBV7-2	TRBJ2-1	.	.	CASSSGLSPHAHEQFF	TGTGCCAGCAGCTCAGGACTATCCCCCCATGCCCATGAGCAGTTCTTC